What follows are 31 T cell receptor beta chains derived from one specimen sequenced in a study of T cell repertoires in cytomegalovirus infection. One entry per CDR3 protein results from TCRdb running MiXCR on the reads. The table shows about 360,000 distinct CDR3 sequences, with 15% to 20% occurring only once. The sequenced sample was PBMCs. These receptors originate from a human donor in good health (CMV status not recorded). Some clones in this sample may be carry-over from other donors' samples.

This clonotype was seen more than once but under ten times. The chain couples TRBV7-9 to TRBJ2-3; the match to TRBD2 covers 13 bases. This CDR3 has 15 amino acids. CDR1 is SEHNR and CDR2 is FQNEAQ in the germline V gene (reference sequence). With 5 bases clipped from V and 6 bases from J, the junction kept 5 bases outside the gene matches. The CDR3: CASSVGTSGTDTQYF. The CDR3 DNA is TGTGCCAGCAGCGTAGGGACTAGCGGGACGGATACGCAGTATTTT.

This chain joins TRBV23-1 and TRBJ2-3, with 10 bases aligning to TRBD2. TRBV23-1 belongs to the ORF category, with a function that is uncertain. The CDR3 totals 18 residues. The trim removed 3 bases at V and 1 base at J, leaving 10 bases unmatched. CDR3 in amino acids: CASSQVLAGAPGTDTQYF. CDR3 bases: TGCGCCAGCAGTCAGGTTCTAGCGGGAGCCCCTGGCACAGATACGCAGTATTTT.

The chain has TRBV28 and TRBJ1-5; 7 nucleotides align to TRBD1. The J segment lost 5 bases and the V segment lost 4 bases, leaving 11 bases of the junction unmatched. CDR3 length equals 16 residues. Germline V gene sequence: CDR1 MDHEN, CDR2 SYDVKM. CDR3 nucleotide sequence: TGTGCCAGCAGTTCCGGGCGGAGGGGGCTTTATCAGCCCCAGCATTTT. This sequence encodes CASSSGRRGLYQPQHF.

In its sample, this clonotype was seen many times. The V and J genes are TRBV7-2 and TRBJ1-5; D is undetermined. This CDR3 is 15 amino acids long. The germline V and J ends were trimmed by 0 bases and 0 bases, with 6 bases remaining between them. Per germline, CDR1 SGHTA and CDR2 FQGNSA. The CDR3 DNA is TGTGCCAGCAGCTTAGCGTCCGATAGCAATCAGCCCCAGCATTTT. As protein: CASSLASDSNQPQHF.

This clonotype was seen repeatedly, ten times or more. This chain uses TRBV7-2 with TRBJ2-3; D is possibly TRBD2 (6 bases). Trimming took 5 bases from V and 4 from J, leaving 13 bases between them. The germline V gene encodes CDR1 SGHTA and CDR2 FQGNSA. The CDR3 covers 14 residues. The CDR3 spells CASSTRGRADTQYF. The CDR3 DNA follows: TGTGCCAGCAGCACGCGGGGTAGGGCAGATACGCAGTATTTT.

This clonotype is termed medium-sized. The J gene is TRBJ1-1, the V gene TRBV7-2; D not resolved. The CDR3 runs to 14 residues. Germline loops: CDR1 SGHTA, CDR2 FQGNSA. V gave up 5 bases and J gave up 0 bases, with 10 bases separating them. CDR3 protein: CASSPHQMNTEAFF. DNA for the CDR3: TGTGCCAGCAGCCCTCACCAAATGAACACTGAAGCTTTCTTT. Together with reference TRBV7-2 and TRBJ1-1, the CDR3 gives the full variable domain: GAGVSQSPSNKVTEKGKDVELRCDPISGHTALYWYRQSLGQGLEFLIYFQGNSAPDKSGLPSDRFSAERTGGSVSTLTIQRTQQEDSAVYLCASSPHQMNTEAFFGQGTRLTVV.

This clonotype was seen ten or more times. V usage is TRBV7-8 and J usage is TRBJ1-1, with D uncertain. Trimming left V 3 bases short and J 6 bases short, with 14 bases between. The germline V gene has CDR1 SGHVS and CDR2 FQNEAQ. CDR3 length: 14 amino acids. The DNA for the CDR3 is TGTGCCAGCAGCTTGTTAGTAGCCATCCCTGAAGCTTTCTTT. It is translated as CASSLLVAIPEAFF. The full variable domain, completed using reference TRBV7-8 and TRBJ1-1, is GAGVSQSPRYKVAKRGQDVALRCDPISGHVSLFWYQQALGQGPEFLTYFQNEAQLDKSGLPSDRFFAERPEGSVSTLKIQRTQQEDSAVYLCASSLLVAIPEAFFGQGTRLTVV.

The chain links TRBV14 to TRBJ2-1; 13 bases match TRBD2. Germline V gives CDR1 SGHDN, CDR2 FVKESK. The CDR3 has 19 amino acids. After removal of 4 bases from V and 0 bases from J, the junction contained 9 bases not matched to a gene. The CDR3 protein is CASSRRLAGGSVSYNEQFF. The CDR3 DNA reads TGTGCCAGCAGCCGGAGACTAGCGGGAGGTAGTGTCTCCTACAATGAGCAGTTCTTC.

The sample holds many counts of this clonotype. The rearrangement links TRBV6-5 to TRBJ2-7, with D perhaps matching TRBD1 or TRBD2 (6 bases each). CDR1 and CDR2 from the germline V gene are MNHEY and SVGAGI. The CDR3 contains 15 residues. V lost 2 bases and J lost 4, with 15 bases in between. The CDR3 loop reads CASSYRLIGGYEQYF. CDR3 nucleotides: TGTGCCAGCAGTTACAGGCTAATAGGGGGGTACGAGCAGTACTTC.

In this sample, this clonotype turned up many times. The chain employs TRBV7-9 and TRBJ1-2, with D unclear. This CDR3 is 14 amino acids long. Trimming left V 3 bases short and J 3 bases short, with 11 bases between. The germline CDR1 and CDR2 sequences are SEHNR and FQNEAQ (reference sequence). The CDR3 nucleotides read TGTGCCAGCAGCTTCGGGGAGGCTCACTATGGCTACACCTTC. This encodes CASSFGEAHYGYTF. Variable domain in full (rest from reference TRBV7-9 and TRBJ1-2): DTGVSQNPRHKITKRGQNVTFRCDPISEHNRLYWYRQTLGQGPEFLTYFQNEAQLEKSRLLSDRFSAERPKGSFSTLEIQRTEQGDSAMYLCASSFGEAHYGYTFGSGTRLTVV.

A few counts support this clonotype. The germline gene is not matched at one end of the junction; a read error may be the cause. CDR3 coding DNA: TGTGCCAGCTCACCAGCAGAAAACGGTATCCATTTT. This encodes CASSPAENGIHF. V and J are TRBV18 and TRBJ2-3; no clear D gene. The CDR3 contains 12 residues. In germline, CDR1 is KGHSH, CDR2 LQKENI.

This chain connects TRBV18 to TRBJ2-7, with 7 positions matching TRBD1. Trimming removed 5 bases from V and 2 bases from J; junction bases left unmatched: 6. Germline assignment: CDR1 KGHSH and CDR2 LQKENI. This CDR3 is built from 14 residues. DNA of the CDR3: TGTGCCAGCTCAAGGGGACAGAGAGCCTACGAGCAGTACTTC. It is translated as CASSRGQRAYEQYF.

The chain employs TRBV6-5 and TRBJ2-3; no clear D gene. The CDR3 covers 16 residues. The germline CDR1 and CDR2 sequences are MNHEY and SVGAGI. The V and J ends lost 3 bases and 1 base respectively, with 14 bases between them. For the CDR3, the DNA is TGTGCCAGCAGTTATCGGGCCGCGGCGGGCACAGATACGCAGTATTTT. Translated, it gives CASSYRAAAGTDTQYF.

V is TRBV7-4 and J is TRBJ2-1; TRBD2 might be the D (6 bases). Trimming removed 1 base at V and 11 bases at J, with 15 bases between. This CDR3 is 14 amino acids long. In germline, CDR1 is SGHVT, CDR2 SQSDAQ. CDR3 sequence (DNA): TGTGCCAGCAGCTTAGAGGAGGGCGGGACTCAGCAGTTCTTC. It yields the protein CASSLEEGGTQQFF.

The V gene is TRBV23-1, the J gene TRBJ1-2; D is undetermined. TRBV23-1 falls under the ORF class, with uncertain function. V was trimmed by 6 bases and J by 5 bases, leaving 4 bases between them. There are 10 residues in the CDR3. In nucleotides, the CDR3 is TGCGCCAGCAGAACATATGGCTACACCTTC. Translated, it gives CASRTYGYTF.

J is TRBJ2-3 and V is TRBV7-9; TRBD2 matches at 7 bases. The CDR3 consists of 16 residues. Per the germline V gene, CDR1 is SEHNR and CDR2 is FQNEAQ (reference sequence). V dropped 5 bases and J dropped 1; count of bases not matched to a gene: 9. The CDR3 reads CASSRWGGDRTDTQYF. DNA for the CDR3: TGTGCCAGCAGCCGATGGGGGGGAGACCGCACAGATACGCAGTATTTT. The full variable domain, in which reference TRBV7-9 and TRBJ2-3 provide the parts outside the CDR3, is DTGVSQNPRHKITKRGQNVTFRCDPISEHNRLYWYRQTLGQGPEFLTYFQNEAQLEKSRLLSDRFSAERPKGSFSTLEIQRTEQGDSAMYLCASSRWGGDRTDTQYFGPGTRLTVL.

The CDR3 region has the DNA TGTGCCAGCAGTCTATCAGACAATAGGGAGGAGACCCAGTACTTC. Its protein is CASSLSDNREETQYF. V gene TRBV12-3 or TRBV12-4 combines with J gene TRBJ2-5, with D possibly matching TRBD2 (5 bases). CDR3 length equals 15 residues. With 5 bases removed from V and 5 bases from J, the gap between germline ends came to 18 bases.

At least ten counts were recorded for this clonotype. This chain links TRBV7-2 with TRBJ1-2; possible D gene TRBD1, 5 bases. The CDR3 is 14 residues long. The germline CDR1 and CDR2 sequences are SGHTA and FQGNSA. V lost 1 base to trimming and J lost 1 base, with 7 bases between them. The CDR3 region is CASSLVRGNYGYTF. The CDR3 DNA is TGTGCCAGCAGCTTAGTTAGGGGTAACTATGGCTACACCTTC.

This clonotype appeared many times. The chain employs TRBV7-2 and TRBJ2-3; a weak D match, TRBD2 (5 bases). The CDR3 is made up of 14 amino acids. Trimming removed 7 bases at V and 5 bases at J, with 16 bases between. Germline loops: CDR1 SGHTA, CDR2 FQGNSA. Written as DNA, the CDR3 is TGTGCCAGCATCCTACTAGGAGGAGGAGATACGCAGTATTTT. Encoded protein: CASILLGGGDTQYF.

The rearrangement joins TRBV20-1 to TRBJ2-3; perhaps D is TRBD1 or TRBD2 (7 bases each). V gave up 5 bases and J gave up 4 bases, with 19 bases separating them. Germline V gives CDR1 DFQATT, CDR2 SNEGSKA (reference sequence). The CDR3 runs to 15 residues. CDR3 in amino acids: CSAQARGGVPDTQYF. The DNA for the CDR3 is TGCAGTGCTCAGGCCAGGGGGGGCGTCCCAGATACGCAGTATTTT.

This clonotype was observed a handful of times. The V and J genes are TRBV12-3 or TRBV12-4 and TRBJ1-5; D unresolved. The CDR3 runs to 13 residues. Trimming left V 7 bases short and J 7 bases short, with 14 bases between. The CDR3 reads CASTPQLGQPQHF. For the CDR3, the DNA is TGTGCCAGCACCCCCCAGTTAGGGCAGCCCCAGCATTTT.

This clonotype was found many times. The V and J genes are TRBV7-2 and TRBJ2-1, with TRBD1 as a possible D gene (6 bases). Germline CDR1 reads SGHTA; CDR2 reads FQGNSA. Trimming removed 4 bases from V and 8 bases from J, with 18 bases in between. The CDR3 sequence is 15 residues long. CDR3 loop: CASSSTRGQFDEQFF. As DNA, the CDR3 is TGTGCCAGCAGCTCAACCCGAGGACAGTTCGATGAGCAGTTCTTC.

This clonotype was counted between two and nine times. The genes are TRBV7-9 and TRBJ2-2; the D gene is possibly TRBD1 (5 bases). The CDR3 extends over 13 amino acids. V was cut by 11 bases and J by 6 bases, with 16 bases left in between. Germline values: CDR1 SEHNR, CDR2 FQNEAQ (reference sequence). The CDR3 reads CAPRVGAPGELFF. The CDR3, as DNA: TGTGCCCCCAGGGTTGGGGCCCCCGGGGAGCTGTTTTTT.

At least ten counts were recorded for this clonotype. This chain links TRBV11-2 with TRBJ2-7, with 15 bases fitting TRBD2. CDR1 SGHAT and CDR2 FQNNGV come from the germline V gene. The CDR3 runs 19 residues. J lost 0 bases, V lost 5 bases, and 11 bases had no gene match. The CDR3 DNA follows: TGTGCCAGCAGCACCCCGGGACTAGCGGGGGGTCAGAGCTCCTACGAGCAGTACTTC. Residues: CASSTPGLAGGQSSYEQYF.

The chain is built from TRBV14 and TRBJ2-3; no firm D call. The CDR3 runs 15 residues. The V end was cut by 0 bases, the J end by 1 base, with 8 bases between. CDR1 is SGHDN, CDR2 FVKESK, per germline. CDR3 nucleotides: TGTGCCAGCAGCCAAGATACGTCGGGCACAGATACGCAGTATTTT. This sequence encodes CASSQDTSGTDTQYF.

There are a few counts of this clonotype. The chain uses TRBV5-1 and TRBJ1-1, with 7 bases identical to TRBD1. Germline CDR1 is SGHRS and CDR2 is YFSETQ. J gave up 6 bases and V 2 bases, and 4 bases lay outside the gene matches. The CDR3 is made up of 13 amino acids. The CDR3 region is CASSLTTGSEAFF. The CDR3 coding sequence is TGCGCCAGCAGCTTAACGACAGGGTCTGAAGCTTTCTTT.

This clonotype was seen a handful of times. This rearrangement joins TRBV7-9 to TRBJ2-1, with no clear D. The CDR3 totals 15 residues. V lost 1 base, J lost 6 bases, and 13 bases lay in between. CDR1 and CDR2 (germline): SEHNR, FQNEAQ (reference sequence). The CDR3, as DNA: TGTGCCAGCAGCTTAGATAGTTCGGTGTTCAATGAGCAGTTCTTC. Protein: CASSLDSSVFNEQFF.

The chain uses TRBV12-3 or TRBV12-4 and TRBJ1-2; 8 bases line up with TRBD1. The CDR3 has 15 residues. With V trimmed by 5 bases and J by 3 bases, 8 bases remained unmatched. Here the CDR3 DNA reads TGTGCCAGCAGTCCAGGACAGGGAGGGTACTATGGCTACACCTTC. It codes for CASSPGQGGYYGYTF.

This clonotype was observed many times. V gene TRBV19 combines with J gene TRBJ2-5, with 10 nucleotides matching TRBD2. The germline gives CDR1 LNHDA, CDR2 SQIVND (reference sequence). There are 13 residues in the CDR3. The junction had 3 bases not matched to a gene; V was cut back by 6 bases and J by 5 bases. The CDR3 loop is CASRRAGGETQYF. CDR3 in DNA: TGTGCCAGTAGACGAGCGGGAGGGGAGACCCAGTACTTC.

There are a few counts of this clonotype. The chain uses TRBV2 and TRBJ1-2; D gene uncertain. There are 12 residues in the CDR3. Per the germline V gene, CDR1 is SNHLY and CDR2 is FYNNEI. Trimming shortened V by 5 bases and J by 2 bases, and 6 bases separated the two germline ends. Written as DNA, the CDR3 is TGTGCCAGCAGTAAAGACAACTATGGCTACACCTTC. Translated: CASSKDNYGYTF. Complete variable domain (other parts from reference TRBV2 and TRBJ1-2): EPEVTQTPSHQVTQMGQEVILRCVPISNHLYFYWYRQILGQKVEFLVSFYNNEISEKSEIFDDQFSVERPDGSNFTLKIRSTKLEDSAMYFCASSKDNYGYTFGSGTRLTVV.

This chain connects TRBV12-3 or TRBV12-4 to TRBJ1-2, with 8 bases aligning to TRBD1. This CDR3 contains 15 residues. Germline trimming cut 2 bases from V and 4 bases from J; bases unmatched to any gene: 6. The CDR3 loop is CASSLLQQGGYGYTF. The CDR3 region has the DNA TGTGCCAGCAGTTTACTTCAACAGGGGGGCTATGGCTACACCTTC.